These 14 T cell receptor beta chains came from one sample sequenced in a study of long-term antiretroviral therapy in people with HIV. The libraries were made with immunoSEQ v3.0 at survey level. The method was immunoSEQ multiplex PCR; TCRdb's version includes in-frame clones alone and lacks a portion of them. Among tens of thousands of clones listed, roughly 96% were seen once. This sample comprised unsorted PBMCs, obtained 6.6 years after starting antiretroviral therapy. The receptors were gathered from a man younger than 45 with HIV.

The gene calls are TRBV27 and TRBJ2-5, with 9 positions matching TRBD2. Germline V lookup: CDR1 MNHEY, CDR2 SMNVEV (reference sequence). This CDR3 is 16 amino acids long. The V segment lost 6 bases and the J segment 4 bases; nucleotides outside the gene matches: 12. This CDR3 reads CASSLYGLSGRETQYF. CDR3 coding DNA: TGTGCCAGCAGCCTATACGGGCTTAGCGGGAGAGAGACCCAGTACTTC.

V is TRBV4-3 and J is TRBJ2-7, with D maybe TRBD2 (6 bases). Germline lookup yields CDR1 LGHNA and CDR2 YSLEER. The germline V and J ends were trimmed by 0 bases and 4 bases, with 13 bases remaining between them. The CDR3 contains 15 residues. The CDR3 bases are TGCGCCAGCAGCCAAGAACCGGGAGTTAGTTACGAGCAGTACTTC. Residues: CASSQEPGVSYEQYF.

The V gene is TRBV30, the J gene TRBJ2-1; 14 bases match TRBD2. The CDR3 sequence is 16 residues long. Germline V lookup: CDR1 GTSNPN, CDR2 SVGIG (reference sequence). J lost 5 bases, V lost 1 base, and 4 bases had no gene match. The CDR3 sequence: CAWSGGGLAGDNEQFF. Here the CDR3 DNA reads TGTGCCTGGAGTGGCGGGGGACTAGCGGGAGACAATGAGCAGTTCTTC. Looking up the rest from reference TRBV30 and TRBJ2-1 gives the full variable domain: SQTIHQWPATLVQPVGSPLSLECTVEGTSNPNLYWYRQAAGRGLQLLFYSVGIGQISSEVPQNLSASRPQDRQFILSSKKLLLSDSGFYLCAWSGGGLAGDNEQFFGPGTRLTVL.

The genes are TRBV9 and TRBJ1-4, with no clear D. Germline loops: CDR1 SGDLS, CDR2 YYNGEE. The CDR3 contains 15 residues. Trimming removed 4 bases at V and 5 bases at J, with 15 bases between. CDR3 amino acids: CASSKDTGRNEKLFF. The CDR3 coding sequence is TGTGCCAGCAGCAAGGATACGGGGAGGAATGAAAAACTGTTTTTT.

This chain links TRBV9 with TRBJ2-5; D uncertain. V was pared by 1 base and J by 5 bases, with 15 bases between. The CDR3 totals 15 residues. Germline values: CDR1 SGDLS, CDR2 YYNGEE. CDR3 DNA: TGTGCCAGCAGCGTATCGGTTGCCAATGGGGAGACCCAGTACTTC. Translating gives CASSVSVANGETQYF.

The chain uses TRBV5-1 and TRBJ1-1; the match to TRBD1 covers 10 bases. CDR1 SGHRS and CDR2 YFSETQ come from the germline V gene. Germline trimming cut 4 bases from V and 2 bases from J; bases unmatched to any gene: 8. The CDR3 loop spans 16 amino acids. The CDR3 reads CASSPGQGLGNTEAFF. DNA of the CDR3: TGCGCCAGCAGCCCGGGACAGGGGCTAGGAAACACTGAAGCTTTCTTT. Full variable domain (remainder filled in from reference TRBV5-1 and TRBJ1-1): KAGVTQTPRYLIKTRGQQVTLSCSPISGHRSVSWYQQTPGQGLQFLFEYFSETQRNKGNFPGRFSGRQFSNSRSEMNVSTLELGDSALYLCASSPGQGLGNTEAFFGQGTRLTVV.

This clone has only a few counts. The chain combines TRBV7-9 with TRBJ2-7; 8 positions agree with TRBD1. The CDR3 is 16 residues long. From germline, CDR1 is SEHNR and CDR2 FQNEAQ (reference sequence). With 0 bases clipped from V and 7 bases from J, the junction kept 11 bases outside the gene matches. The CDR3 here is CASSLASAGGSEEQYF. The DNA for the CDR3 is TGTGCCAGCAGCTTAGCATCGGCAGGGGGCTCGGAGGAGCAGTACTTC. Variable domain in full (rest from reference TRBV7-9 and TRBJ2-7): DTGVSQNPRHKITKRGQNVTFRCDPISEHNRLYWYRQTLGQGPEFLTYFQNEAQLEKSRLLSDRFSAERPKGSFSTLEIQRTEQGDSAMYLCASSLASAGGSEEQYFGPGTRLTVT.

V gene TRBV6-5 combines with J gene TRBJ1-2, with TRBD1 identical over 9 bases. Germline V lookup: CDR1 MNHEY, CDR2 SVGAGI. Trimming cost V 2 bases and J 6 bases; bases outside gene matches: 4. CDR3 length: 14 residues. CDR3 residues: CASSYRGTGHGYTF. The CDR3 DNA is TGTGCCAGCAGTTACCGTGGGACAGGGCATGGCTACACCTTC.

The rearrangement uses TRBV7-8 and TRBJ1-4; D possibly corresponds to TRBD1 (6 bases). Per germline, CDR1 SGHVS and CDR2 FQNEAQ. The CDR3 spans 19 residues. Deletions cut 2 bases from V and 7 bases from J, with 26 bases between. CDR3 sequence (DNA): TGTGCCAGCAGCTTAAGCTGGACAAGGGCAGTTCGAGGGGGTGAAAAACTGTTTTTT. Protein: CASSLSWTRAVRGGEKLFF.

The J gene is TRBJ2-3, the V gene TRBV4-3; TRBD1 or TRBD2 may be the D gene (6 bases each). Germline V gene data show CDR1 as LGHNA and CDR2 as YSLEER. Trimming took 2 bases from V and 4 from J, leaving 16 bases between them. CDR3 length: 16 residues. The CDR3 coding sequence is TGCGCCAGCAGCCAACACACAGGGACTCGGGCAGATACGCAGTATTTT. Protein sequence: CASSQHTGTRADTQYF.

The gene calls are TRBV18 and TRBJ1-5; D is uncertain. The V end was cut by 5 bases, the J end by 3 bases, with 8 bases between. The CDR3 is 13 residues long. Germline lookup yields CDR1 KGHSH and CDR2 LQKENI. CDR3 in amino acids: CASSSSPNQPQHF. The CDR3 DNA follows: TGTGCCAGCTCATCCTCCCCCAATCAGCCCCAGCATTTT. Filled out from reference TRBV18 and TRBJ1-5, the complete variable domain reads NAGVMQNPRHLVRRRGQEARLRCSPMKGHSHVYWYRQLPEEGLKFMVYLQKENIIDESGMPKERFSAEFPKEGPSILRIQQVVRGDSAAYFCASSSSPNQPQHFGDGTRLSIL.

The CDR3 sequence is CATSRDPTANTEAFF. The CDR3 DNA follows: TGTGCCACCAGCAGAGATCCGACGGCGAACACTGAAGCTTTCTTT. The chain carries TRBV15 and TRBJ1-1; no firm D call. The ends were cut back, 0 bases at V and 1 base at J, with 9 bases in the middle. Germline V gene lookup returns CDR1 LNHNV and CDR2 YYDKDF (reference sequence). The CDR3 has 15 amino acids.

With regard to this clone: Its ends do not fully match the called genes, so a read error is possible. Other DNA sequences in this sample translate to the same CDR3. The chain employs TRBV6-5 and TRBJ2-7, with TRBD1 as a possible D gene (5 bases). This CDR3 has 13 amino acids. Germline-derived CDR1 and CDR2 are MNHEY and SVGAGI. The CDR3 is CASSYGQGIEQYF. The CDR3 coding sequence is TGTGCCAGCAGTTATGGGCAGGGAATCGAGCAGTACTTT.

V and J are TRBV4-2 and TRBJ2-2, with TRBD2 matching 9 bases. V lost 1 base, J lost 6 bases, and 6 bases stayed unmatched. Germline V gene data show CDR1 as LGHNA and CDR2 as YNFKEQ. The CDR3 is 16 residues long. Here the CDR3 DNA reads TGTGCCAGCAGCCAAGTGAAGGCGGGGGGGCCCGGGGAGCTGTTTTTT. Its translation: CASSQVKAGGPGELFF.